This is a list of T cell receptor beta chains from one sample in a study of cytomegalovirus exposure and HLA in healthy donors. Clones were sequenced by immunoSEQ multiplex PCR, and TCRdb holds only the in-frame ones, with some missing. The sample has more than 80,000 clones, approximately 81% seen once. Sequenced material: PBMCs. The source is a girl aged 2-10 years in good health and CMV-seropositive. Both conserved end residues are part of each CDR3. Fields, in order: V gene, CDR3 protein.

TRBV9,CASSVGGTAFNEKLFF
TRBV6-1,CASSVLAGGNNEQFF
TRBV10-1,CASSREITDTQYF
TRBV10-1,CASSDGGGETQYF
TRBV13,CASSLVGLWGSKDSAGNTIYF
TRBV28,CASTLQTTGELFF
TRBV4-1,CASSQDERGLRGNQPQHF
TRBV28,CASSGGQGGQPQHF
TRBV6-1,CASSEASYEQYF
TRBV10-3,CAIRELAGVGSYNEQFF
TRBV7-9,CASSLASQSTDTQYF
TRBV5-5,CASRTPGRTEAFF